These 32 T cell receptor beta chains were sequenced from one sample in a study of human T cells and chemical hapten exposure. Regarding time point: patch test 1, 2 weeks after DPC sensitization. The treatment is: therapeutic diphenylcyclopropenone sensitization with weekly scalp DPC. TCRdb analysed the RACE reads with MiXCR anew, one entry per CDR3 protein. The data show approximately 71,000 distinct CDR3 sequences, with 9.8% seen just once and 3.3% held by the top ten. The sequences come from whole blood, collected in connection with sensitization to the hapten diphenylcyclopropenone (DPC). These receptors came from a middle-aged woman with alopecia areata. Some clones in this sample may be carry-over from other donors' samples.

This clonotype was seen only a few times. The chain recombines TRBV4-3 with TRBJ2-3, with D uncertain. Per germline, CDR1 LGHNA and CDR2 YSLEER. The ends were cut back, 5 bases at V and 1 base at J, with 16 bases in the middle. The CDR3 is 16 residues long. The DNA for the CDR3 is TGCGCCAGCAGCGGTCAGGTAGGATGGGGCACAGATACGCAGTATTTT. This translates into CASSGQVGWGTDTQYF.

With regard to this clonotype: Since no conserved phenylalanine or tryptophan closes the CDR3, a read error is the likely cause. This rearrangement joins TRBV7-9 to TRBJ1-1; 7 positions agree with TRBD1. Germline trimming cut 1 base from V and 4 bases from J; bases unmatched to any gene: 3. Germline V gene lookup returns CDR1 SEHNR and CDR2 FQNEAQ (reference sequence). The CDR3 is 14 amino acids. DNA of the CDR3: TGTGCCAGCAGCTTAGGTGCAGGGGGCACTGAAGCTTTCCTT. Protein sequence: CASSLGAGGTEAFL.

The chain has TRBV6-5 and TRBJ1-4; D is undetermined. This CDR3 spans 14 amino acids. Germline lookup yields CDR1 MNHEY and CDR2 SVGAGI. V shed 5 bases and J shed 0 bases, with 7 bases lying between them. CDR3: CASSQQSTNEKLFF. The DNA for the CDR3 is TGTGCCAGCAGTCAACAGTCAACTAATGAAAAACTGTTTTTT.

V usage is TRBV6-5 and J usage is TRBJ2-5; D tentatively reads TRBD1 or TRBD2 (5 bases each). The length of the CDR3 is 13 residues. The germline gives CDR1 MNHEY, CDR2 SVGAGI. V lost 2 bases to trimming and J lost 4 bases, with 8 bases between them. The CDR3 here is CASSYTGRETQYF. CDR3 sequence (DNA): TGTGCCAGCAGTTACACGGGGCGAGAGACCCAGTACTTC.

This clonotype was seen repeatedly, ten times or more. The CDR3 DNA reads as TGTGCCAGCAGCTTAGAACACTTTAACTATGGCTACACCTTC. It translates to CASSLEHFNYGYTF. This chain connects TRBV7-9 to TRBJ1-2; no reliable D call. Germline CDR1 is SEHNR and CDR2 is FQNEAQ (reference sequence). Between the trimmed V and J ends, which lost 1 base and 1 base, there was a span of 7 bases. The CDR3 is 14 amino acids.

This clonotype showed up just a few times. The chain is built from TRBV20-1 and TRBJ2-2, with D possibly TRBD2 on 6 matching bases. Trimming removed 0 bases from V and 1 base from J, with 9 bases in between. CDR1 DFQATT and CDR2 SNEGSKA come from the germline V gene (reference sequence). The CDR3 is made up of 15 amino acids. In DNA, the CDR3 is TGCAGTGCTAGAGATCGGCGGGGGAACACCGGGGAGCTGTTTTTT. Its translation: CSARDRRGNTGELFF.

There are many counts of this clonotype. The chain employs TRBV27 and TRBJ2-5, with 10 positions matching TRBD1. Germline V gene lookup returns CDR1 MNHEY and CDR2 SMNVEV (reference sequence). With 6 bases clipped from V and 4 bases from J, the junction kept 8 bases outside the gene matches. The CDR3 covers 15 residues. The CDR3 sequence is CASRSLTGGAETQYF. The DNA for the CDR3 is TGTGCCAGCAGGTCATTGACAGGGGGCGCAGAGACCCAGTACTTC.

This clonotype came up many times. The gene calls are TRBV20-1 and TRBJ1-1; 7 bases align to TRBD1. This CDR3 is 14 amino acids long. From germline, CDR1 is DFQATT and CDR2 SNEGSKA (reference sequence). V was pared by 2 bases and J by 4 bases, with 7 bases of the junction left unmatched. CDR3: CSARTPGQTTEAFF. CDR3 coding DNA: TGCAGTGCTAGAACCCCGGGACAGACCACTGAAGCTTTCTTT.

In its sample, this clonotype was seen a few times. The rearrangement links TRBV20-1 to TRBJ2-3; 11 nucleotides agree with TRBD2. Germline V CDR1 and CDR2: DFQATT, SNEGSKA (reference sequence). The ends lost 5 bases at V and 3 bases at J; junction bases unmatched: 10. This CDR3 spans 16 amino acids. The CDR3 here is CSAEGLADSTTDTQYF. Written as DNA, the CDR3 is TGCAGTGCTGAGGGACTAGCGGACTCCACTACAGATACGCAGTATTTT.

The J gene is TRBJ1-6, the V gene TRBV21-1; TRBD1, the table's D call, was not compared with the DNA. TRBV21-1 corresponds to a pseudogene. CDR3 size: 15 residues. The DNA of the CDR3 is TGTGCCAGCAGCAATCGAGGACAGCGAAATTCACCCCTCCACTTT. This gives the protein CASSNRGQRNSPLHF.

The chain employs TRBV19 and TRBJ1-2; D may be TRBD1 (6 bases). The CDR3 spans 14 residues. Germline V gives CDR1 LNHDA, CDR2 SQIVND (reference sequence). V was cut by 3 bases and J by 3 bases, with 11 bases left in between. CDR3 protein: CASSIGQPHYGYTF. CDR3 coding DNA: TGTGCCAGTAGTATCGGACAGCCGCACTATGGCTACACCTTC.

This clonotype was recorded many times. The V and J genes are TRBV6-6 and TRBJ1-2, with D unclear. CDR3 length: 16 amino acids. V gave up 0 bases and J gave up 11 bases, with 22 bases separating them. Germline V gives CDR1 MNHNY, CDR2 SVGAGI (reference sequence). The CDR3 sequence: CASSYSISAPFDFYTF. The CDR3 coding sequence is TGTGCCAGCAGTTACTCGATATCAGCACCTTTCGATTTTTACACCTTC.

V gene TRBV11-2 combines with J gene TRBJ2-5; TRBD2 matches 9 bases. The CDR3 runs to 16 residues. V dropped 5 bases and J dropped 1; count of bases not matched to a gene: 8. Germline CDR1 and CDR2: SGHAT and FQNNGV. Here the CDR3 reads CASSPWRRGGQETQYF. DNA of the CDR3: TGTGCCAGCAGCCCCTGGCGGCGGGGGGGCCAAGAGACCCAGTACTTC.

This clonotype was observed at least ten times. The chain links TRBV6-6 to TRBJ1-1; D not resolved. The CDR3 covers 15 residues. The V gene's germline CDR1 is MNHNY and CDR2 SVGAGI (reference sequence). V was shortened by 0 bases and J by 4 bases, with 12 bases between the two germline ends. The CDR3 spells CASSYSGGLRTEAFF. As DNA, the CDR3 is TGTGCCAGCAGTTACTCGGGAGGCCTGCGCACTGAAGCTTTCTTT.

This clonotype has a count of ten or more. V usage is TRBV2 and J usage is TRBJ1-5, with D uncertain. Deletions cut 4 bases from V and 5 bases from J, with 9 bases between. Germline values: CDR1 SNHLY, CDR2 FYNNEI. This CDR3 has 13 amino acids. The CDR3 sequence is CASSVGRDQPQHF. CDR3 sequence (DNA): TGTGCCAGCAGTGTTGGACGCGATCAGCCCCAGCATTTT.

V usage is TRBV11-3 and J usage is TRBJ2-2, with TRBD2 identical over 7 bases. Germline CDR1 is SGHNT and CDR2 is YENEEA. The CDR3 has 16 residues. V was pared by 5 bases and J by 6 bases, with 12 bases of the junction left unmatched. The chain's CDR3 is CASSPIAGPHAGELFF. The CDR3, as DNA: TGTGCCAGCAGCCCGATAGCGGGCCCCCACGCCGGGGAGCTGTTTTTT.

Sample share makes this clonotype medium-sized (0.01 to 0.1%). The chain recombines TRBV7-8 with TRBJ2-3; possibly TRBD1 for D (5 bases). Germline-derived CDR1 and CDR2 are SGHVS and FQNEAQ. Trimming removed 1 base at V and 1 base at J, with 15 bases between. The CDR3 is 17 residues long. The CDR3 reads CASSLDPPQGGTDTQYF. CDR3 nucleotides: TGTGCCAGCAGCTTAGATCCCCCCCAGGGTGGCACAGATACGCAGTATTTT.

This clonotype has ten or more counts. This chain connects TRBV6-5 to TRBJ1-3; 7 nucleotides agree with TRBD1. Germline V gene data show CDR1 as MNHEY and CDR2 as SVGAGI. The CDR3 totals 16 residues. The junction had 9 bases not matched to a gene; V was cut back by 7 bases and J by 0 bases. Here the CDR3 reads CASTRTYRGSGNTIYF. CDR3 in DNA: TGTGCCAGCACTCGGACGTACAGGGGCTCTGGAAACACCATATATTTT.

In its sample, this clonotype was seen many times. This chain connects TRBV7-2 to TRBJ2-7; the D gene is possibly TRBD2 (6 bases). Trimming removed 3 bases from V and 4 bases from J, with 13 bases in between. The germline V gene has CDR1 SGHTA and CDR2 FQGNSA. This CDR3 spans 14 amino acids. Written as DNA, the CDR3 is TGTGCCAGCAGCTTGACACCCGGGAGATACGAGCAGTACTTC. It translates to CASSLTPGRYEQYF.

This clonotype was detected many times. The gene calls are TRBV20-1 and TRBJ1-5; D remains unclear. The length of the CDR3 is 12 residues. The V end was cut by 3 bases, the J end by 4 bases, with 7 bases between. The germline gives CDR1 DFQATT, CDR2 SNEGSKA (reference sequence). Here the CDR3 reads CSASWRNQPQHF. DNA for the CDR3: TGCAGTGCTAGTTGGCGGAATCAGCCCCAGCATTTT.

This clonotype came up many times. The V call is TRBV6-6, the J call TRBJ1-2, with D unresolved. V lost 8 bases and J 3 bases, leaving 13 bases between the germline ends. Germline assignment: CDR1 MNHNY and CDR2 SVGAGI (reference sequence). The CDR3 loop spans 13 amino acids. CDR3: CASRAERDYGYTF. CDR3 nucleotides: TGTGCCAGCCGGGCCGAGAGGGACTATGGCTACACCTTC.

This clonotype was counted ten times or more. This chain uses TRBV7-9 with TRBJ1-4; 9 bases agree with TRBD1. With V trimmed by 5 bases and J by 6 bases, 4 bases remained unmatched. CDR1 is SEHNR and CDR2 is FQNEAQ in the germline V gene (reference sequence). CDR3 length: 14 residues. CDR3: CASSQGQGHEKLFF. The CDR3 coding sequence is TGTGCCAGCAGCCAGGGACAGGGACATGAAAAACTGTTTTTT.

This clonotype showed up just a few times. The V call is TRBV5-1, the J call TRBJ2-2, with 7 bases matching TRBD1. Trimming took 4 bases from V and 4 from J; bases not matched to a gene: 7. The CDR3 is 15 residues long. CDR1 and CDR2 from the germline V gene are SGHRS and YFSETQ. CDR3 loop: CASSMGQFTTGELFF. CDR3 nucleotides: TGCGCCAGCAGCATGGGACAGTTCACCACCGGGGAGCTGTTTTTT. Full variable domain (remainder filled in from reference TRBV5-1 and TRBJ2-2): KAGVTQTPRYLIKTRGQQVTLSCSPISGHRSVSWYQQTPGQGLQFLFEYFSETQRNKGNFPGRFSGRQFSNSRSEMNVSTLELGDSALYLCASSMGQFTTGELFFGEGSRLTVL.

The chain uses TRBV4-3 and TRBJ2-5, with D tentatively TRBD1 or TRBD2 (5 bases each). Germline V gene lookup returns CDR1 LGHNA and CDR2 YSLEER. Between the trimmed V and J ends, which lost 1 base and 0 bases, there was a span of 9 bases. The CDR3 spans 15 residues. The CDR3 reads CASSQGLGDQETQYF. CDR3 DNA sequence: TGCGCCAGCAGCCAAGGCCTGGGGGACCAAGAGACCCAGTACTTC.

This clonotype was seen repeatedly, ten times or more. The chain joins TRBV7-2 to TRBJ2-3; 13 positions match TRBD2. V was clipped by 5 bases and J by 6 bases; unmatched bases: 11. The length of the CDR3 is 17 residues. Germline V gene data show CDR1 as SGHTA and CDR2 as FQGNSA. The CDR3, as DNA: TGTGCCAGCAGCGCAACCGGGACTAGCGGGGCTCACGATACGCAGTATTTT. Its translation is CASSATGTSGAHDTQYF. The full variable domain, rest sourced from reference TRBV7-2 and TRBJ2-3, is GAGVSQSPSNKVTEKGKDVELRCDPISGHTALYWYRQSLGQGLEFLIYFQGNSAPDKSGLPSDRFSAERTGGSVSTLTIQRTQQEDSAVYLCASSATGTSGAHDTQYFGPGTRLTVL.

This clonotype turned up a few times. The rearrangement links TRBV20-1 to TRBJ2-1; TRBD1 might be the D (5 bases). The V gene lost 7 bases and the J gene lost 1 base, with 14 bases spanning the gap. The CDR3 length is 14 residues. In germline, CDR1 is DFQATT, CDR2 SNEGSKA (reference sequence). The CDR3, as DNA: TGCAGTGGGACACCCCGGAGTTCCTACAATGAGCAGTTCTTC. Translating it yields CSGTPRSSYNEQFF.

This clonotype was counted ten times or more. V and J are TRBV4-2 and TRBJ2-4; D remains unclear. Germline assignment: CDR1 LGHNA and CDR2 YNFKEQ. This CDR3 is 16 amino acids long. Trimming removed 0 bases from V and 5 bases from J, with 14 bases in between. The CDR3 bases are TGTGCCAGCAGCCAAGATATAGTCGTTTCCCAAAACATTCAGTACTTC. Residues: CASSQDIVVSQNIQYF.

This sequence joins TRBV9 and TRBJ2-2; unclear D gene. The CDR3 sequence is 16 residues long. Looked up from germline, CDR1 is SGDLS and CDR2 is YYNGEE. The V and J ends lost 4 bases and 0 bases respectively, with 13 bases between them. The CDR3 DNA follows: TGTGCCAGCAGCCCCCCGGACCACACGAACACCGGGGAGCTGTTTTTT. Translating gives CASSPPDHTNTGELFF.

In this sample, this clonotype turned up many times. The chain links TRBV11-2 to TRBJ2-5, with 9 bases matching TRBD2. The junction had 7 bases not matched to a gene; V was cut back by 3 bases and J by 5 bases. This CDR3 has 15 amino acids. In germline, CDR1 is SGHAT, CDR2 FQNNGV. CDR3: CASSLGRGGQETQYF. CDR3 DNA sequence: TGTGCCAGCAGCTTGGGGCGGGGGGGCCAGGAGACCCAGTACTTC.

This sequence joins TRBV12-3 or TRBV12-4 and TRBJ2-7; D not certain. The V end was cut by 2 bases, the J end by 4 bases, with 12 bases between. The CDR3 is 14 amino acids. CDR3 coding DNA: TGTGCCAGCAGTTTATTTGGTCAATCATACGAGCAGTACTTC. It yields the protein CASSLFGQSYEQYF.

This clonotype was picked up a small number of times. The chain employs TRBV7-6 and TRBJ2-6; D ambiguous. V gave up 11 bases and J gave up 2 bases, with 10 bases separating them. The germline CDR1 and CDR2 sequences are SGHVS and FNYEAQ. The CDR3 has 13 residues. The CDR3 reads CAVTEPGANVLTF. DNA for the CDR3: TGTGCCGTTACGGAGCCTGGGGCCAACGTCCTGACTTTC.

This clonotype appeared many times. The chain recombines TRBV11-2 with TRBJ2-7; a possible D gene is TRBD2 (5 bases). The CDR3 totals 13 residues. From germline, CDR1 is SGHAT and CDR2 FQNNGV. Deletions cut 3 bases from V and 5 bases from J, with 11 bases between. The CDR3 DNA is TGTGCCAGCAGCTTTCTAGCCCCTAACGAGCAGTACTTC. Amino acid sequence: CASSFLAPNEQYF.